The TCR beta chain described here comes from a study of shared clonotypes between healthy human individuals (dated by TCRdb to about 2020). For the wider study: The cohort comprised a couple of women and a few men aged 18 to 49 years. Per donor, three plates each were used for CD4 naive and CD4 memory, two for CD8 naive, and one for CD8 memory. Blood TCR repertoires of about five healthy adults were deeply sequenced to estimate repertoire size and the extent of clonotype sharing between individuals. To increase sequencing depth and limit assay-specific biases, TCR repertoire library preparation and sequencing were carried out by different laboratories using diverse techniques. Leukapheresis yielded between about 0.85 and 10 billion PBMCs per donor. The full study reports these points: Around 5.4% of naive CD4, 3% to 3.5% of naive CD8, about 2.1% of memory CD4, and roughly 0.4% of memory CD8 clonotypes were shared across several donors. Based on pairwise subsampling, the degree of clonotype sharing among donors was expected to be affected by sequencing depth. Sampling was restricted to blood, and TCR repertoires in tissue are likely to differ from TCR repertoires in blood. The genetic and exposure-history diversity represented was limited by the small number of donors. Naive subsets generally had larger estimated clonotype richness than memory subsets. Clonotypes shared by all four sorted-subset donors showed higher generation probabilities than non-shared clonotypes. Rarefaction of sorted-subset datasets indicated incomplete sequencing despite the large sequencing depth.

Using the deep immunoSEQ assay, multiplex PCR amplified TCR CDR3 regions from genomic DNA. Genomic DNA extracted from each cell subset was distributed evenly over all wells of several immunoSEQ 96-well plates, and each plate served as one replicate. Each replicate PCR for sorted subsets received around 200 ng genomic DNA, equal to about 30,000 T cell genomes. Purified libraries were measured with a Qubit 3.0 fluorometer, size-checked on a Bioanalyzer 2100, and measured again with the KAPA Library Quantification kit. Every immunoSEQ 96-well plate was sequenced on a separate single-read 150-cycle Illumina NextSeq 550 flow cell. Under the source paper's analysis protocol: Because only junctional sequences without quality scores were contained in the immunoSEQ output, filtering matching that applied to full-length reads could not be performed. To assign V/J genes and CDR3, sequences were annotated using PyIR, a Python wrapper for IgBLAST v1.9, with IMGT germline references. Reads were removed for weak V/J assignments (E-value above 1e-6), missing CDR3, stop codons, out-of-frame junctions, or ambiguous translated residues. A V3J clonotype was defined by an identical inferred V gene, J gene, and CDR3 amino acid sequence. Percentage overlap between repertoires was calculated by dividing the number of shared unique clonotypes by the size of the smaller repertoire. Richness of each repertoire was evaluated using RTK rarefaction, the Chao1 estimator, and Recon v2.1 estimates of unobserved clonotypes. OLGA was used to compute generation probabilities for all TCRbeta clonotypes that the gDNA method yielded from a few donors. Sourced from immuneACCESS, this table was stored by TCRdb with only in-frame sequences that have V and J called. A share of the clones is absent; for the studies checked, an unresolved V gene accounts for under half, and the remainder has no known explanation. The DNA was the basis for D and trimming; V, J and clone size are from that table. This sample holds 1.4 million or so clones; 98% were observed only once. The leading ten clones occupy under 0.45% of the sample.

Healthy HIV-negative adults with no recently reported acute infections or vaccinations were included as donors. Every donor was a Caucasian adult residing in Nashville, Tennessee, USA. CD4+ T cells were enriched by magnetic negative selection, after which naive cells were positively selected on CD45RA and the negative fraction was taken as the memory subset. Blood was obtained by leukapheresis, after which PBMCs were separated by Ficoll-Histopaque density gradient centrifugation and cryopreserved in liquid nitrogen vapor phase. Analytical flow cytometry was used to check the purity and quantity of every magnetically sorted T cell population. Each sorted fraction had its genomic DNA isolated and then quantified by UV absorbance on a Nanodrop 2000c. The V end loses 3 bases and the J end loses 9 bases, and a stretch of 10 bases separates them. The germline V gene specifies MRHNA as CDR1 and SNTAGT as CDR2. The CDR3 contains 12 residues, cysteine and phenylalanine counted. The sequence is cut down to CDR3 DNA, 36 bases in frame from base 1.

Regarding this clone: There is no known antigen for this receptor. The record has no base qualities; no much larger clone is one base away.

What was sequenced was naive CD4+ T cells sorted from blood. The cell subset or site label on this specimen signifies: CD45RA+ positively selected. The sequence derives from a man aged 25-45 years in good health. Recombination linked TRBV6-4 to TRBJ2-3; the D gene is perhaps TRBD2, on 6 matching bases. The sequenced DNA is TGTGCCAGCAGTGATCTGACTAGGACGCAGTATTTT. This is translated as CASSDLTRTQYF.